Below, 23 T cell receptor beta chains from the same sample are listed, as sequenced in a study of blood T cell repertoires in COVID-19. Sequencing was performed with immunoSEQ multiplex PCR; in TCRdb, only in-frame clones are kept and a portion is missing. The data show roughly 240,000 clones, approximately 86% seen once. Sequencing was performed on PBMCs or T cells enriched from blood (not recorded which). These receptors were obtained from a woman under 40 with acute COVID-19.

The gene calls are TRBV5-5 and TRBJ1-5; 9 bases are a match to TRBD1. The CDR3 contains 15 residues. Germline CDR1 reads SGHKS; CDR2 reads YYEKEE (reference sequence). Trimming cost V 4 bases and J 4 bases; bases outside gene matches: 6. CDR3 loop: CASSRDRALNQPQHF. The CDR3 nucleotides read TGTGCCAGCAGCCGGGACAGGGCCTTGAATCAGCCCCAGCATTTT.

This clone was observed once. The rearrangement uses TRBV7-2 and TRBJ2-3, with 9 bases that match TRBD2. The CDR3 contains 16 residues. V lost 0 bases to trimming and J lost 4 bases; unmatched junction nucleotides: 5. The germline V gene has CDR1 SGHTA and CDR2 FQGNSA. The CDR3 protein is CASSLAGGGASDTQYF. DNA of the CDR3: TGTGCCAGCAGCTTAGCAGGCGGGGGGGCTTCAGATACGCAGTATTTT. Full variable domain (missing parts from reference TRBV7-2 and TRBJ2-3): GAGVSQSPSNKVTEKGKDVELRCDPISGHTALYWYRQSLGQGLEFLIYFQGNSAPDKSGLPSDRFSAERTGGSVSTLTIQRTQQEDSAVYLCASSLAGGGASDTQYFGPGTRLTVL.

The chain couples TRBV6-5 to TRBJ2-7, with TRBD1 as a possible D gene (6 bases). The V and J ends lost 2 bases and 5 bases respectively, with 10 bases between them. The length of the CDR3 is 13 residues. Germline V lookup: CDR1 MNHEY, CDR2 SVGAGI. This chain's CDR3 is CASSYGRGHEQYF. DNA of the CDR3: TGTGCCAGCAGTTACGGCAGGGGCCACGAGCAGTACTTC.

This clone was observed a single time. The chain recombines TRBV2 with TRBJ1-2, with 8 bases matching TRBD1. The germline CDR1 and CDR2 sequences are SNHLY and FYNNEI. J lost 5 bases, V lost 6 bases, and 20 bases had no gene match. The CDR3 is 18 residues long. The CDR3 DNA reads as TGTGCCAGCAGGCCCTGGGGGGACAGGCACCGTCGGGTATATGGCTACACCTTC. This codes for CASRPWGDRHRRVYGYTF.

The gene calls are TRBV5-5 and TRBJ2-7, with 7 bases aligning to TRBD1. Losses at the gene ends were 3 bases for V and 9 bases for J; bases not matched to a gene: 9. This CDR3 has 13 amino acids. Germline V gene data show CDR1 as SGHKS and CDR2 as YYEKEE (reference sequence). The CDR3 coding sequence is TGTGCCAGCAGCTCCGGACAGGAGAATTTGCAGTACTTC. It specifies CASSSGQENLQYF.

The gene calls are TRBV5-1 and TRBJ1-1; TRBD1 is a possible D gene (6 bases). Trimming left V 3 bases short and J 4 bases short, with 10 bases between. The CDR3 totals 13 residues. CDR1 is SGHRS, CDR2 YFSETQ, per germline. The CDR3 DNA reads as TGCGCCAGCAGCTACAGGGATCGCACTGAAGCTTTCTTT. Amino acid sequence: CASSYRDRTEAFF.

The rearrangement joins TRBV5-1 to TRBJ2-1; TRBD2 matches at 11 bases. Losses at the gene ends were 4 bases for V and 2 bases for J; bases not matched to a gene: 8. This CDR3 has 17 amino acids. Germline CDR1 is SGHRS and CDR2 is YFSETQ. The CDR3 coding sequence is TGCGCCAGCAGCCCGGGACTAGCGGCATTCACCTACAATGAGCAGTTCTTC. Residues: CASSPGLAAFTYNEQFF. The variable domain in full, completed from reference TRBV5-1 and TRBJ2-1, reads KAGVTQTPRYLIKTRGQQVTLSCSPISGHRSVSWYQQTPGQGLQFLFEYFSETQRNKGNFPGRFSGRQFSNSRSEMNVSTLELGDSALYLCASSPGLAAFTYNEQFFGPGTRLTVL.

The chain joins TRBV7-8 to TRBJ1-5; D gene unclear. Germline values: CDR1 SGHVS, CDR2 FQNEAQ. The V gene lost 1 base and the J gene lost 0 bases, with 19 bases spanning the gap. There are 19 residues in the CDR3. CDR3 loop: CASSLGRRQEKFSNQPQHF. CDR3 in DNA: TGTGCCAGCAGCTTAGGTCGAAGACAAGAAAAATTTAGCAATCAGCCCCAGCATTTT.

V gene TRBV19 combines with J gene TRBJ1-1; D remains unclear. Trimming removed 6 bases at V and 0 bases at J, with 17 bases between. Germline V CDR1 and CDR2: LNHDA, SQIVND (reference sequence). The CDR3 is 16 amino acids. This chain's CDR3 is CASRGLGNAMNTEAFF. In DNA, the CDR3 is TGTGCCAGTAGAGGCCTCGGGAATGCTATGAACACTGAAGCTTTCTTT.

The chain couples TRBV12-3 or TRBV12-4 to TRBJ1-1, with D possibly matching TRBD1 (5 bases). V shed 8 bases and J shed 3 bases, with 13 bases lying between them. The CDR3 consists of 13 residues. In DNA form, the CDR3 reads TGTGCCAGCCGTAAACAGGACGACACTGAAGCTTTCTTT. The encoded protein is CASRKQDDTEAFF.

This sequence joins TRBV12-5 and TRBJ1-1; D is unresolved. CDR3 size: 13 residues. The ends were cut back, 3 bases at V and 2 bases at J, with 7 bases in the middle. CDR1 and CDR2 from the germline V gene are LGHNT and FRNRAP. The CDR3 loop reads CASGFRTNTEAFF. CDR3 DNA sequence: TGTGCTAGTGGTTTTCGGACTAACACTGAAGCTTTCTTT. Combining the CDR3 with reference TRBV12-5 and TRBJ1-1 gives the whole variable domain DARVTQTPRHKVTEMGQEVTMRCQPILGHNTVFWYRQTMMQGLELLAYFRNRAPLDDSGMPKDRFSAEMPDATLATLKIQPSEPRDSAVYFCASGFRTNTEAFFGQGTRLTVV.

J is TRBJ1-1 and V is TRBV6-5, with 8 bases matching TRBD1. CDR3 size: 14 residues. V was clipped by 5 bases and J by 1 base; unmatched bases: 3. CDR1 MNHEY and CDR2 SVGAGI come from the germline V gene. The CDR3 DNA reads TGTGCCAGCAGTCGGGACAGGTGGAACACTGAAGCTTTCTTT. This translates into CASSRDRWNTEAFF.

CDR3: CASRHRADTEAFF. The CDR3 DNA sequence: TGTGCCAGCAGACACAGGGCCGACACTGAAGCTTTCTTT. The chain couples TRBV7-9 to TRBJ1-1; D might be TRBD1 (6 bases). The CDR3 totals 13 residues. Germline CDR1 is SEHNR and CDR2 is FQNEAQ (reference sequence). The V and J ends lost 6 bases and 3 bases respectively, with 11 bases between them. The full variable domain, completed using reference TRBV7-9 and TRBJ1-1, is DTGVSQNPRHKITKRGQNVTFRCDPISEHNRLYWYRQTLGQGPEFLTYFQNEAQLEKSRLLSDRFSAERPKGSFSTLEIQRTEQGDSAMYLCASRHRADTEAFFGQGTRLTVV.

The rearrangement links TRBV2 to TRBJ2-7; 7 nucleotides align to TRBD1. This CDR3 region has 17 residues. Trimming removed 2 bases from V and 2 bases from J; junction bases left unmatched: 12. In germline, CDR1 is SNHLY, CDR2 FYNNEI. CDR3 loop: CASSEMAGGAYTYEQYF. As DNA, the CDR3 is TGTGCCAGCAGTGAAATGGCAGGGGGTGCCTATACCTACGAGCAGTACTTC.

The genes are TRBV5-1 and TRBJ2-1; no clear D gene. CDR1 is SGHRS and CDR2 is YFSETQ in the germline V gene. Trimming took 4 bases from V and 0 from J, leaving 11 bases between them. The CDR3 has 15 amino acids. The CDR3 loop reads CASSTYWSSYNEQFF. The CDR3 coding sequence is TGCGCCAGCAGCACCTACTGGAGCTCCTACAATGAGCAGTTCTTC.

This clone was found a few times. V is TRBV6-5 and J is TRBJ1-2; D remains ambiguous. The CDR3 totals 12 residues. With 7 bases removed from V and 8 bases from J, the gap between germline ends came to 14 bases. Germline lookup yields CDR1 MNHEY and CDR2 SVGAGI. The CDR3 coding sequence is TGTGCCAGCACCTCGAGAGCGACCGGCTACACCTTC. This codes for CASTSRATGYTF.

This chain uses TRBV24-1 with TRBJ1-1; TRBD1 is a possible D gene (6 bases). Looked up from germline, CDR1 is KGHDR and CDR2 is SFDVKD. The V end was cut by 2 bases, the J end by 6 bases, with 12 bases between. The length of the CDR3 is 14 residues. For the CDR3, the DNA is TGTGCCACCAGTGATTCAGGGGCGGGCGCTGAAGCTTTCTTT. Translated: CATSDSGAGAEAFF.

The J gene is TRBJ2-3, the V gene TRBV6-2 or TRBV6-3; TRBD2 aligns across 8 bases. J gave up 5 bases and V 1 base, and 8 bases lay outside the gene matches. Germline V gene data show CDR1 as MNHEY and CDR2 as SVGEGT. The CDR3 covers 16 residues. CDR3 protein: CASSYLLAGQGDTQYF. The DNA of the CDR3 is TGTGCCAGCAGTTACTTGTTAGCGGGGCAAGGAGATACGCAGTATTTT.

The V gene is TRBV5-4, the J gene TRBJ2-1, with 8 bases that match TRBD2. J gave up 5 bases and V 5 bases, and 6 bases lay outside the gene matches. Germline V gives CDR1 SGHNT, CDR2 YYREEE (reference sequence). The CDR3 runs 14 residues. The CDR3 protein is CASSSGERHNEQFF. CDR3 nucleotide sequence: TGTGCCAGCAGTAGCGGGGAGAGGCACAATGAGCAGTTCTTC.

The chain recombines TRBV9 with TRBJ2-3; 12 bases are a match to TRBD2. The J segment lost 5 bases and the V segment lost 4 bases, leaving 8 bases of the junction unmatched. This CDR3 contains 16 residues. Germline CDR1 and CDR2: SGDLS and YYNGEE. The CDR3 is CASSPGTSGFGDTQYF. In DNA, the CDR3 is TGTGCCAGCAGCCCCGGGACTAGCGGGTTTGGAGATACGCAGTATTTT.

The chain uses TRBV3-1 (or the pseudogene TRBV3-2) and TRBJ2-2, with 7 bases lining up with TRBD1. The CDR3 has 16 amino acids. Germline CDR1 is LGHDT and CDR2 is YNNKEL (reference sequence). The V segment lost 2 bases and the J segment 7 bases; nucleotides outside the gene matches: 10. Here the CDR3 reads CASSQPDRAVIGELFF. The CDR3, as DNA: TGTGCCAGCAGCCAACCAGACAGGGCGGTCATCGGGGAGCTGTTTTTT.

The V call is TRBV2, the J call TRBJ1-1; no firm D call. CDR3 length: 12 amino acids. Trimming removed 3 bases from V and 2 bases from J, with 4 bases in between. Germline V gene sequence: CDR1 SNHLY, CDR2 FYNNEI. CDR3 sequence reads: CASSDSNTEAFF. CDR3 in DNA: TGTGCCAGCAGTGACTCTAACACTGAAGCTTTCTTT.

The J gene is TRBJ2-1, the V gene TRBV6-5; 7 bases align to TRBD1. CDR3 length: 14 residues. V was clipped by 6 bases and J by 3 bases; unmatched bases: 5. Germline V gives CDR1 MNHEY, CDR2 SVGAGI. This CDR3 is CASSPRTGYNEQFF. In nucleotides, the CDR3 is TGTGCCAGCAGCCCCCGGACAGGCTACAATGAGCAGTTCTTC.